These 30 T cell receptor beta chains were all obtained from the same sample, sequenced in a study of T cell repertoires in cytomegalovirus infection. TCRdb reprocessed the reads with MiXCR, giving one entry per CDR3 protein. The data hold approximately 630,000 distinct CDR3 sequences, with around 24% observed a single time. The sequenced sample consisted of CD8+ T cells from PBMCs. The receptors stem from a human donor in good health (CMV status not recorded). Some clones in this sample may be carry-over from other donors' samples.

The chain is built from TRBV4-2 and TRBJ2-3; tentatively, D is TRBD2 (5 bases). V was pared by 0 bases and J by 5 bases, with 6 bases between. Germline CDR1 reads LGHNA; CDR2 reads YNFKEQ. The CDR3 covers 13 residues. CDR3 amino acids: CASSQDAGDTQYF. CDR3 DNA: TGTGCCAGCAGCCAAGATGCGGGAGATACGCAGTATTTT.

J is TRBJ1-2 and V is TRBV28, with 10 bases lining up with TRBD1. Germline CDR1 is MDHEN and CDR2 is SYDVKM. Trimming at V came to 6 bases and at J to 4 bases, leaving 8 bases not matched to a gene. The CDR3 length is 15 residues. The CDR3 here is CASSTPGQGIYGYTF. For the CDR3, the DNA is TGTGCCAGCAGCACCCCGGGACAGGGGATCTATGGCTACACCTTC.

DNA of the CDR3: TGTGCCAGCAGCTTAAGTGGCAGCCCCTTACTCCTCCACTTT. The encoded protein is CASSLSGSPLLLHF. V usage is TRBV7-9 and J usage is TRBJ1-6; D uncertain. The CDR3 spans 14 residues. Per germline, CDR1 SEHNR and CDR2 FQNEAQ (reference sequence). Trimming removed 2 bases from V and 15 bases from J, with 17 bases in between.

This clonotype showed up many times. The genes are TRBV7-3 and TRBJ1-1; possible D gene TRBD1, 5 bases. Germline V lookup: CDR1 SGHTA, CDR2 FQGTGA. V was cut by 5 bases and J by 2 bases, with 15 bases left in between. The CDR3 has 15 amino acids. In DNA, the CDR3 is TGTGCCAGCAGCCCCGGGGGAACAGGAAACACTGAAGCTTTCTTT. It translates to CASSPGGTGNTEAFF.

This clonotype occurred a few times. J is TRBJ2-2 and V is TRBV12-5; D uncertain. There are 12 residues in the CDR3. V gave up 7 bases and J gave up 5 bases, with 8 bases separating them. Germline V gives CDR1 LGHNT, CDR2 FRNRAP. The DNA of the CDR3 is TGTGCTAGTGCCATACCGACCGGGGAGCTGTTTTTT. Protein product: CASAIPTGELFF.

This clonotype was detected many times. The chain combines TRBV12-5 with TRBJ1-2; perhaps TRBD1 as D (5 bases). There are 13 residues in the CDR3. Germline values: CDR1 LGHNT, CDR2 FRNRAP. The V end lost 0 bases, the J end lost 6 bases, and 8 bases lay between the germline ends. CDR3 sequence (DNA): TGTGCTAGTGGTTTGGTAGGGGAGAATGGCTACACCTTC. Amino acids: CASGLVGENGYTF.

This rearrangement joins TRBV27 to TRBJ1-5, with D possibly TRBD1 on 5 matching bases. Trimming cost V 2 bases and J 14 bases, with 16 bases left between them. CDR3 size: 13 residues. Germline V CDR1 and CDR2: MNHEY, SMNVEV (reference sequence). CDR3 sequence: CASSLGLSGLEHF. The CDR3, as DNA: TGTGCCAGCAGTTTAGGTTTGTCAGGGCTGGAGCATTTT.

The chain combines TRBV6-1 with TRBJ2-7; D may match TRBD1 or TRBD2 (6 bases each). Germline CDR1 reads MNHNS; CDR2 reads SASEGT. The CDR3 covers 14 residues. The V end was cut by 7 bases, the J end by 5 bases, with 18 bases between. The CDR3 DNA sequence: TGTGCCAGCAACCCGGGGGCAGGTTGGCACGAGCAGTACGTC. Translated, it gives CASNPGAGWHEQYV.

Many counts were recorded for this clonotype. The rearrangement joins TRBV7-9 to TRBJ2-3; possibly TRBD1 for D (6 bases). The V gene's germline CDR1 is SEHNR and CDR2 FQNEAQ (reference sequence). This CDR3 is built from 16 residues. V shed 4 bases and J shed 1 base, with 15 bases lying between them. The CDR3 loop is CASSSTTGIGTDTQYF. The CDR3 region has the DNA TGTGCCAGCAGCTCGACGACAGGTATCGGCACAGATACGCAGTATTTT.

This clonotype was seen a few times. The V call is TRBV12-3 or TRBV12-4, the J call TRBJ1-2; D not certain. This CDR3 comprises 12 residues. V lost 1 base to trimming and J lost 8 bases, with 8 bases between them. In DNA form, the CDR3 reads TGTGCCAGCAGTTTAGTAGTAGACGGCTACACCTTC. Amino acid sequence: CASSLVVDGYTF.

V usage is TRBV4-2 and J usage is TRBJ1-1; D call uncertain. The V gene's germline CDR1 is LGHNA and CDR2 YNFKEQ. The V and J ends lost 1 base and 7 bases respectively, with 7 bases between them. The CDR3 contains 12 residues. CDR3: CASSQGHIEAFF. The CDR3 DNA sequence: TGTGCCAGCAGCCAAGGTCACATTGAAGCTTTCTTT.

This clonotype was counted between two and nine times. The CDR3 loop is CASRLGNTPYNEQFF. In DNA, the CDR3 is TGTGCCAGCAGGCTTGGGAACACCCCATACAATGAGCAGTTCTTC. The gene calls are TRBV7-9 and TRBJ2-1; D unresolved. V lost 6 bases, J lost 4 bases, and 16 bases lay in between. Germline CDR1 is SEHNR and CDR2 is FQNEAQ (reference sequence). The CDR3 spans 15 residues.

This clonotype was detected a few times. The chain uses TRBV7-9 and TRBJ2-1; no reliable D call. The CDR3 is made up of 16 amino acids. V was cut by 5 bases and J by 4 bases, with 18 bases left in between. Germline V gene lookup returns CDR1 SEHNR and CDR2 FQNEAQ (reference sequence). In nucleotides, the CDR3 is TGTGCCAGCAGCCCGGCCAGTACACCGAAGTACAATGAGCAGTTCTTC. Translated: CASSPASTPKYNEQFF. Looking up the rest from reference TRBV7-9 and TRBJ2-1 gives the full variable domain: DTGVSQNPRHKITKRGQNVTFRCDPISEHNRLYWYRQTLGQGPEFLTYFQNEAQLEKSRLLSDRFSAERPKGSFSTLEIQRTEQGDSAMYLCASSPASTPKYNEQFFGPGTRLTVL.

In this sample, this clonotype turned up many times. The gene calls are TRBV12-3 or TRBV12-4 and TRBJ2-2; D is undetermined. There are 12 residues in the CDR3. Trimming stripped 1 base from V and 8 bases from J, with 5 bases between. The CDR3 DNA sequence: TGTGCCAGCAGTTTAGTGGTAGGGGAGCTGTTTTTT. Protein: CASSLVVGELFF.

This clonotype was picked up a small number of times. This chain connects TRBV6-5 to TRBJ1-1; 9 bases line up with TRBD1. The V gene end was trimmed by 4 bases and the J gene end by 1 base; junction bases not matched to a gene: 7. From germline, CDR1 is MNHEY and CDR2 SVGAGI. This CDR3 spans 16 amino acids. The CDR3 is CASSLTRDRANTEAFF. Here the CDR3 DNA reads TGTGCCAGCAGTTTAACCCGGGACAGGGCGAACACTGAAGCTTTCTTT.

CDR3 protein: CASSGSDSSTDTQYF. CDR3 in DNA: TGTGCCAGCAGTGGGAGTGACAGCTCTACAGATACGCAGTATTTT. This chain joins TRBV5-4 and TRBJ2-3, with D possibly being TRBD1 or TRBD2 (5 bases each). This CDR3 comprises 15 residues. V dropped 5 bases and J dropped 3 bases, with 16 bases sitting between them. Germline values: CDR1 SGHNT, CDR2 YYREEE (reference sequence). Full variable domain (missing parts from reference TRBV5-4 and TRBJ2-3): ETGVTQSPTHLIKTRGQQVTLRCSSQSGHNTVSWYQQALGQGPQFIFQYYREEENGRGNFPPRFSGLQFPNYSSELNVNALELDDSALYLCASSGSDSSTDTQYFGPGTRLTVL.

This clonotype has only a few counts. J is TRBJ2-7 and V is TRBV15; D uncertain. Per the germline V gene, CDR1 is LNHNV and CDR2 is YYDKDF (reference sequence). The V and J ends lost 0 bases and 2 bases respectively, with 5 bases between them. The CDR3 has 13 residues. Written as DNA, the CDR3 is TGTGCCACCAGCAGAGATGATGCCTACGAGCAGTACTTC. This codes for CATSRDDAYEQYF. Full variable domain (rest looked up from reference TRBV15 and TRBJ2-7): DAMVIQNPRYQVTQFGKPVTLSCSQTLNHNVMYWYQQKSSQAPKLLFHYYDKDFNNEADTPDNFQSRRPNTSFCFLDIRSPGLGDTAMYLCATSRDDAYEQYFGPGTRLTVT.

The V gene is TRBV6-5, the J gene TRBJ1-1; a weak D match, TRBD1 (6 bases). V lost 0 bases to trimming and J lost 0 bases, with 11 bases between them. Germline V lookup: CDR1 MNHEY, CDR2 SVGAGI. The CDR3 extends over 16 amino acids. DNA for the CDR3: TGTGCCAGCAGTTACTCTCCGGGGGCACTGAACACTGAAGCTTTCTTT. Its translation: CASSYSPGALNTEAFF.

The gene calls are TRBV10-3 and TRBJ2-5; possible D gene TRBD1, 6 bases. The germline V gene encodes CDR1 ENHRY and CDR2 SYGVKD. V shed 10 bases and J shed 3 bases, with 12 bases lying between them. The CDR3 runs 12 residues. CDR3 sequence: CATRGYEETQYF. CDR3 DNA: TGTGCCACCAGGGGTTACGAAGAGACCCAGTACTTC.

This clonotype turned up a few times. DNA of the CDR3: TGCAGTGCTAGAGATCCCGGGGCAGCCGGGGAGCTGTTTTTT. Its protein product is CSARDPGAAGELFF. The chain links TRBV20-1 to TRBJ2-2; D is perhaps TRBD1 or TRBD2 (5 bases each). Trimming pared 0 bases from V and 6 bases from J, leaving 11 bases between. CDR1 DFQATT and CDR2 SNEGSKA come from the germline V gene (reference sequence). The CDR3 totals 14 residues.

Of note for this clonotype: Germline and junction disagree at one end, which may indicate a read error. The rearrangement joins TRBV5-1 to TRBJ2-7; D uncertain. Germline assignment: CDR1 SGHRS and CDR2 YFSETQ. This CDR3 comprises 13 residues. The CDR3 sequence: CTSAAGASYEQYF. Written as DNA, the CDR3 is TGCACCAGCGCGGCCGGTGCGTCCTACGAGCAGTACTTC.

The chain is built from TRBV29-1 and TRBJ2-1; the match to TRBD2 covers 9 bases. Trimming cost V 1 base and J 0 bases; bases outside gene matches: 10. The CDR3 totals 18 residues. The V gene's germline CDR1 is SQVTM and CDR2 ANQGSEA. CDR3 in amino acids: CSVEGWVSSGASYNEQFF. Written as DNA, the CDR3 is TGCAGCGTTGAAGGTTGGGTTTCTAGCGGGGCCTCCTACAATGAGCAGTTCTTC.

This clonotype was found many times. The chain has TRBV28 and TRBJ2-7, with 7 positions matching TRBD2. This CDR3 has 14 amino acids. Germline CDR1 is MDHEN and CDR2 is SYDVKM. With 4 bases clipped from V and 2 bases from J, the junction kept 5 bases outside the gene matches. The CDR3 protein is CASSYQGRAYEQYV. Here the CDR3 DNA reads TGTGCCAGCAGTTATCAAGGGAGGGCCTACGAGCAGTACGTC.

This clonotype was counted only a few times. The V gene is TRBV29-1, the J gene TRBJ2-1; D is ambiguous. The germline V gene has CDR1 SQVTM and CDR2 ANQGSEA. V was clipped by 4 bases and J by 9 bases, with 13 bases between them. The CDR3 contains 12 residues. The CDR3 nucleotides are TGCAGCGTTGTGGTGGTCGTAAGTGAGCAGTTCTTC. This gives the protein CSVVVVVSEQFF.

The chain has TRBV29-1 and TRBJ1-2, with TRBD1 matching over 10 bases. CDR3 size: 13 residues. The V gene's germline CDR1 is SQVTM and CDR2 ANQGSEA. V shed 7 bases and J 2 bases; nucleotides not matched to a gene: 4. CDR3 region: CSGRTGGNYGYTF. DNA of the CDR3: TGCAGCGGTCGGACAGGGGGAAACTATGGCTACACCTTC.

This clonotype was counted between two and nine times. The chain joins TRBV7-9 to TRBJ2-6; D is uncertain. The germline V gene encodes CDR1 SEHNR and CDR2 FQNEAQ (reference sequence). The V end lost 0 bases, the J end lost 8 bases, and 5 bases lay between the germline ends. This CDR3 has 13 residues. CDR3 region: CASSLAGTNVLTF. CDR3 bases: TGTGCCAGCAGCTTAGCAGGGACCAACGTCCTGACTTTC.

This clonotype was recorded a few times. The rearrangement joins TRBV6-2 or TRBV6-3 to TRBJ2-2, with D tentatively TRBD1 or TRBD2 (5 bases each). V lost 0 bases to trimming and J lost 6 bases, with 17 bases between them. The CDR3 spans 17 residues. Germline V lookup: CDR1 MNHEY, CDR2 SVGEGT. This CDR3 is CASSYSRQGDQPGELFF. CDR3 DNA: TGTGCCAGCAGTTACTCGAGGCAGGGAGATCAACCCGGGGAGCTGTTTTTT.

CDR3 in amino acids: CSAPSGGVRAFF. CDR3 nucleotides: TGCAGTGCCCCTTCCGGAGGGGTGAGGGCTTTCTTT. The gene calls are TRBV20-1 and TRBJ1-1; TRBD1 is a possible D gene (5 bases). V was shortened by 6 bases and J by 11 bases, with 19 bases between the two germline ends. Germline V gene lookup returns CDR1 DFQATT and CDR2 SNEGSKA (reference sequence). The CDR3 runs to 12 residues.

The chain has TRBV6-2 or TRBV6-3 and TRBJ2-7; 10 nucleotides align to TRBD1. Looked up from germline, CDR1 is MNHEY and CDR2 is SVGEGT. The CDR3 spans 16 residues. V gave up 2 bases and J gave up 2 bases; unmatched junction bases: 6. The CDR3 here is CASSYPGDRGTYEQYV. Here the CDR3 DNA reads TGTGCCAGCAGTTACCCCGGGGACAGGGGCACCTACGAGCAGTACGTC.

This clonotype was observed a few times. This chain joins TRBV14 and TRBJ2-1; TRBD1 agrees at 8 bases. V was pared by 0 bases and J by 7 bases, with 8 bases of the junction left unmatched. The CDR3 spans 16 residues. Germline values: CDR1 SGHDN, CDR2 FVKESK. The CDR3 DNA is TGTGCCAGCAGCCAAGATCTGGACAGGGTCCGGAATGAGCAGTTCTTC. It codes for CASSQDLDRVRNEQFF.